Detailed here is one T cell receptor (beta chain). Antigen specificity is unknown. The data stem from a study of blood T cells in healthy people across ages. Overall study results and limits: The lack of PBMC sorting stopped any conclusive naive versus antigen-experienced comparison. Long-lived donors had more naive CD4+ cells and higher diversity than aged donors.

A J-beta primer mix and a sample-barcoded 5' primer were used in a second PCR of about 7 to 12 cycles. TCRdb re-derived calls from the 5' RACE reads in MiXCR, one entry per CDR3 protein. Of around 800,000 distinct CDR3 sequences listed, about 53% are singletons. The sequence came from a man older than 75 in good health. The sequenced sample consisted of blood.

The CDR3 coding sequence is TGTGCCAGCAGCAAAGACCGGACAGGGGCAGGAGAGACCCAGTACTTC. Amino acid sequence: CASSKDRTGAGETQYF. The chain is built from TRBV21-1 and TRBJ2-7; the DNA was not used to check the table's D call, TRBD1. The J call is in doubt because the DNA end fits TRBJ2-5 better. TRBV21-1 is listed as a pseudogene. The CDR3 is made up of 16 amino acids.